The T cell receptor beta chain under discussion was sequenced for a study of cytomegalovirus exposure and HLA in healthy donors. The method was immunoSEQ multiplex PCR; TCRdb's version includes in-frame clones alone and lacks a portion of them. The data hold more than 95,000 clones, with approximately 90% observed a single time. Germline loops: CDR1 MNHNY, CDR2 SVGAGI (reference sequence). This CDR3 has 15 residues. Trimming removed 4 bases from V and 6 bases from J; junction bases left unmatched: 9. This TCR derives from a woman between 18 and 29 years old in good health and CMV-seronegative. The specimen was PBMCs. The rearrangement uses TRBV6-6 and TRBJ1-1, with 9 positions matching TRBD1. The CDR3 DNA sequence: TGTGCCAGCAGTTTTCAGACAGGGGGAAGATCTGAAGCTTTCTTT. Translation: CASSFQTGGRSEAFF.